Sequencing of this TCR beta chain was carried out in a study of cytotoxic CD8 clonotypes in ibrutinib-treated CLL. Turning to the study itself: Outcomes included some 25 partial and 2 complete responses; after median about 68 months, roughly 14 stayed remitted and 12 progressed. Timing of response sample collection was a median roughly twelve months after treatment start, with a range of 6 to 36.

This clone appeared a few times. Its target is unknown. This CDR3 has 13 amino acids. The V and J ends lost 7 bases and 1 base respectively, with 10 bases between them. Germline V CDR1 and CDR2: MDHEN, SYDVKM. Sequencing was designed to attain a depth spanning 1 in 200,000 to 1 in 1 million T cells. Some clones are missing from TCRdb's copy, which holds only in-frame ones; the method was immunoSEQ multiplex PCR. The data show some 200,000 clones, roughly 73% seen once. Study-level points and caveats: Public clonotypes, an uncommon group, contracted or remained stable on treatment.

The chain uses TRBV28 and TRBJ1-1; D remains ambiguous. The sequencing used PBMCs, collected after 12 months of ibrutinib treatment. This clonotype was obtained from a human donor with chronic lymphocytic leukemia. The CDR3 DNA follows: TGTGCCAGCAATCCCCCCACGAACACTGAAGCTTTCTTT. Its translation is CASNPPTNTEAFF.